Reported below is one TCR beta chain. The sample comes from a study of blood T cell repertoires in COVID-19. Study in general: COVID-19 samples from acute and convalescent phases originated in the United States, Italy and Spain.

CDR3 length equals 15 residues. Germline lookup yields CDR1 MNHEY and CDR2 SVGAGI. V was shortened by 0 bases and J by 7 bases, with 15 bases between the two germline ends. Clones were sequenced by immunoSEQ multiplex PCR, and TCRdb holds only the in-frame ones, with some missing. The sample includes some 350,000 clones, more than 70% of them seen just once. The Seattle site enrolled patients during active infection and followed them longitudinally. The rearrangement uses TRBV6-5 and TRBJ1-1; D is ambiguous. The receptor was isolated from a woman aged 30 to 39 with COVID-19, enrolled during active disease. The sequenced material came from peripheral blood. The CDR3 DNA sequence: TGTGCCAGCAGTTACTCTAACGCTATTAACTTTGAAGCTTTCTTT. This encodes CASSYSNAINFEAFF.